A single sample is the source of the 12 T cell receptor beta chains below, sequenced in a study of shared clonotypes between healthy human individuals. Some clones are missing from TCRdb's copy, which holds only in-frame ones; the method was immunoSEQ multiplex PCR. The sample carries millions of clones, 85% to 95% recorded once. The sequenced sample was naive CD4+ T cells sorted from blood. Subset reported: CD45RA+ positively selected. The receptors come from a man aged 18 to 30 in good health.

The V call is TRBV5-1, the J call TRBJ2-7; 9 nucleotides align to TRBD1. The CDR3 has 15 residues. Germline V gene data show CDR1 as SGHRS and CDR2 as YFSETQ. J lost 2 bases, V lost 3 bases, and 6 bases had no gene match. CDR3 sequence (DNA): TGCGCCAGCAGCTCGGGACAGGGAAGCACCTACGAGCAGTACTTC. Translating gives CASSSGQGSTYEQYF.

This chain joins TRBV7-9 and TRBJ1-6, with D unresolved. Per the germline V gene, CDR1 is SEHNR and CDR2 is FQNEAQ (reference sequence). The CDR3 runs to 16 residues. Trimming removed 2 bases from V and 7 bases from J, with 15 bases in between. The CDR3 nucleotides are TGTGCCAGCAGCTTACTCCTGCCGGGTGAAAATTCACCCCTCCACTTT. It specifies CASSLLLPGENSPLHF.

The chain carries TRBV5-1 and TRBJ1-1; D not certain. The CDR3 has 15 amino acids. In germline, CDR1 is SGHRS, CDR2 YFSETQ. The V end was cut by 0 bases, the J end by 1 base, with 10 bases between. CDR3 protein: CASSLGHRKNTEAFF. DNA for the CDR3: TGCGCCAGCAGCTTGGGACACCGAAAGAACACTGAAGCTTTCTTT. Full variable domain (remainder filled in from reference TRBV5-1 and TRBJ1-1): KAGVTQTPRYLIKTRGQQVTLSCSPISGHRSVSWYQQTPGQGLQFLFEYFSETQRNKGNFPGRFSGRQFSNSRSEMNVSTLELGDSALYLCASSLGHRKNTEAFFGQGTRLTVV.

The genes are TRBV28 and TRBJ1-2; D is uncertain. The germline gives CDR1 MDHEN, CDR2 SYDVKM. Trimming pared 6 bases from V and 7 bases from J, leaving 21 bases between. The CDR3 has 15 residues. The CDR3 protein is CASRPNGGLTGGYTF. CDR3 nucleotides: TGTGCCAGCAGACCGAACGGCGGGCTCACCGGTGGCTACACCTTC.

In this sample, this clone turned up once. The chain is built from TRBV10-3 and TRBJ1-4; 10 nucleotides agree with TRBD1. CDR3 length: 17 amino acids. From germline, CDR1 is ENHRY and CDR2 SYGVKD. Trimming cost V 3 bases and J 0 bases; bases outside gene matches: 4. CDR3 region: CAISETGTGATNEKLFF. CDR3 nucleotides: TGTGCCATCAGTGAAACCGGGACAGGGGCAACTAATGAAAAACTGTTTTTT.

This chain joins TRBV6-5 and TRBJ1-6; 9 bases match TRBD1. The CDR3 runs 15 residues. Looked up from germline, CDR1 is MNHEY and CDR2 is SVGAGI. Trimming cost V 6 bases and J 10 bases; bases outside gene matches: 10. The CDR3 nucleotides are TGTGCCAGCAGGCCCTCGACAGGGGGTGGATCACCCCTCCACTTT. It yields the protein CASRPSTGGGSPLHF.

The chain has TRBV19 and TRBJ2-2, with 8 positions matching TRBD1. The CDR3 sequence is 14 residues long. The J segment lost 6 bases and the V segment lost 9 bases, leaving 9 bases of the junction unmatched. The V gene's germline CDR1 is LNHDA and CDR2 SQIVND (reference sequence). CDR3 in amino acids: CASRTGQGPGELFF. Here the CDR3 DNA reads TGTGCCAGCCGGACAGGGCAAGGTCCCGGGGAGCTGTTTTTT.

Only a few counts were recorded for this clone. Distinct nucleotide sequences in the sample also encode this CDR3. The chain recombines TRBV2 with TRBJ1-2; the D is unclear. Trimming stripped 2 bases from V and 5 bases from J, with 6 bases between. The CDR3 is 12 residues long. In germline, CDR1 is SNHLY, CDR2 FYNNEI. CDR3 protein: CASSELGYGYTF. The CDR3 DNA reads as TGTGCCAGCAGTGAACTTGGGTATGGCTACACCTTC.

The rearrangement uses TRBV6-1 and TRBJ1-1; D gene uncertain. The CDR3 runs to 13 residues. Germline V gene data show CDR1 as MNHNS and CDR2 as SASEGT. Trimming removed 5 bases at V and 0 bases at J, with 7 bases between. The CDR3 loop is CASSTTLNTEAFF. The CDR3 bases are TGTGCCAGCAGTACCACCCTGAACACTGAAGCTTTCTTT.

The rearrangement links TRBV6-5 to TRBJ1-1, with 7 bases matching TRBD1. Germline V gives CDR1 MNHEY, CDR2 SVGAGI. The CDR3 is 15 residues long. V was pared by 6 bases and J by 1 base, with 8 bases of the junction left unmatched. The CDR3 nucleotides read TGTGCCAGCAGCCGGGGGACAGCGCCGAACACTGAAGCTTTCTTT. This translates into CASSRGTAPNTEAFF.

This chain uses TRBV19 with TRBJ2-6; 9 nucleotides align to TRBD2. The CDR3 sequence is 16 residues long. The germline V gene has CDR1 LNHDA and CDR2 SQIVND (reference sequence). Trimming at V came to 6 bases and at J to 0 bases, leaving 3 bases not matched to a gene. CDR3 sequence: CASRPAGGSGANVLTF. In DNA, the CDR3 is TGTGCCAGTAGGCCAGCGGGGGGCTCTGGGGCCAACGTCCTGACTTTC. The variable domain in full, completed from reference TRBV19 and TRBJ2-6, reads DGGITQSPKYLFRKEGQNVTLSCEQNLNHDAMYWYRQDPGQGLRLIYYSQIVNDFQKGDIAEGYSVSREKKESFPLTVTSAQKNPTAFYLCASRPAGGSGANVLTFGAGSRLTVL.

The chain recombines TRBV6-5 with TRBJ1-4; the D is unclear. V was trimmed by 0 bases and J by 10 bases, leaving 6 bases between them. CDR3 length: 12 amino acids. From germline, CDR1 is MNHEY and CDR2 SVGAGI. CDR3 sequence reads: CASSYSGGKLFF. The DNA of the CDR3 is TGTGCCAGCAGTTACTCGGGTGGAAAACTGTTTTTT.